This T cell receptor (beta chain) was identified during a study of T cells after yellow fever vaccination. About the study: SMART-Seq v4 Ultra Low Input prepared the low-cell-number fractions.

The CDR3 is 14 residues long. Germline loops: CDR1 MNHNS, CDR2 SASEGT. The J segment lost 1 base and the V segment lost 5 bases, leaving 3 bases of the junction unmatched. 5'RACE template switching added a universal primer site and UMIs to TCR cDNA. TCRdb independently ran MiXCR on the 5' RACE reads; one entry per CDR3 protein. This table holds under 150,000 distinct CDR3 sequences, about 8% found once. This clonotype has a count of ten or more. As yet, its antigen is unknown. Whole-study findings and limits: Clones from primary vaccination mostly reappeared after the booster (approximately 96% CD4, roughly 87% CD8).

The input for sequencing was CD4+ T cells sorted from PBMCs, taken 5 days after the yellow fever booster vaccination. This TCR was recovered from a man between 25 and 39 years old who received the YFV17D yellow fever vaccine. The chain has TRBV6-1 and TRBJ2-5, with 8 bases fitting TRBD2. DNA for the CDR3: TGTGCCAGCAGTCCAAGCGGGGGCCAAGAGACCCAGTACTTC. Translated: CASSPSGGQETQYF.